The rows below give T cell receptor beta chains drawn from one sample of a study of T cells expressing NK-cell markers. After re-calling the 5' RACE reads, TCRdb lists one entry per CDR3 protein, DNA absent. Its table lists more than 400,000 distinct CDR3 sequences. Source material: blood T cells: a sorted CD56 or NKG2C T cell subset, CD4+ or CD8+ T cells, or bulk PBMC T cells (not recorded which). The receptors come from a woman between 18 and 75 years old in good health. Both conserved end residues are part of each CDR3. The order of the fields is J gene, V gene, CDR3 protein.

TRBJ2-7 TRBV7-9 CASSKTGGLGYEQYF
TRBJ2-3 TRBV7-2 CASTQLFADTQYF
TRBJ2-3 TRBV24-1 CATSDFCTDTQYF
TRBJ2-1 TRBV28 CASSLSAPSNEQFF
TRBJ1-1 TRBV7-9 CASSAGQLNTEAFF
TRBJ1-1 TRBV3-1 CASSQVGPRGRTEAFF
TRBJ2-5 TRBV5-1 CASSLAWTSGVETQYF
TRBJ2-5 TRBV28 CASSFLGTETQYF
TRBJ2-3 TRBV20-1 CSALPTSGTDTQYF
TRBJ1-1 TRBV9 CASSVVGESEAFF
TRBJ2-7 TRBV20-1 CSADRQGDEQYF